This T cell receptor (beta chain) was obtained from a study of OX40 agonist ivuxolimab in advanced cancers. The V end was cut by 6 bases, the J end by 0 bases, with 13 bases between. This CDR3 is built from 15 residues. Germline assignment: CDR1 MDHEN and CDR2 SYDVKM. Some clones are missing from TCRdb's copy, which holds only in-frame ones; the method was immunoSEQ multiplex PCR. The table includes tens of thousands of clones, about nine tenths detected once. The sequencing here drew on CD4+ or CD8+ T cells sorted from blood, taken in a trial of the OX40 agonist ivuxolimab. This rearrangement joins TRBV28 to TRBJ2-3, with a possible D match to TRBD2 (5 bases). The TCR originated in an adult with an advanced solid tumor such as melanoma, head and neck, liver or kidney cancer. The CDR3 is CASSFLAGSTDTQYF. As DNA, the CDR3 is TGTGCCAGCAGCTTCCTCGCGGGTAGCACAGATACGCAGTATTTT.